This T cell receptor beta chain was sequenced in a study of vaccination and CD4 T cells after COVID-19. CDR1 and CDR2 (germline): LNHDA, SQIVND (reference sequence). The CDR3 is 12 residues long. V lost 9 bases, J lost 5 bases, and 5 bases stayed unmatched. The time point was: late sampling 161 to 241 days after vaccination in a few convalescent patients. As to treatment: approximately 9-day PBMC culture with coronavirus spike peptide pools or control peptides (ViraFEST assay). T cells were expanded with peptide pools, and expanded clonotypes were identified by TCR sequencing. About this clonotype itself: Its antigen remains unknown.

Cultured CD4+ T-cell DNA underwent Oncomine TCR Beta short-read sequencing. TCRdb used MiXCR to reprocess the PCR reads, holding one entry per CDR3 protein. Of around 15,000 distinct CDR3 sequences detected, about half appear once; the ten largest clones hold more than 15%. Sample: CD4+ T cells from blood, cultured in vitro, taken about 7 months after SARS-CoV-2 vaccination. The J gene is TRBJ1-1, the V gene TRBV19; 8 bases map to TRBD1. The receptor's source is a human donor who had recovered from COVID-19. CDR3 in amino acids: CASKGTGTEAFF. The CDR3 DNA sequence: TGTGCCAGCAAGGGGACAGGTACTGAAGCTTTCTTT.